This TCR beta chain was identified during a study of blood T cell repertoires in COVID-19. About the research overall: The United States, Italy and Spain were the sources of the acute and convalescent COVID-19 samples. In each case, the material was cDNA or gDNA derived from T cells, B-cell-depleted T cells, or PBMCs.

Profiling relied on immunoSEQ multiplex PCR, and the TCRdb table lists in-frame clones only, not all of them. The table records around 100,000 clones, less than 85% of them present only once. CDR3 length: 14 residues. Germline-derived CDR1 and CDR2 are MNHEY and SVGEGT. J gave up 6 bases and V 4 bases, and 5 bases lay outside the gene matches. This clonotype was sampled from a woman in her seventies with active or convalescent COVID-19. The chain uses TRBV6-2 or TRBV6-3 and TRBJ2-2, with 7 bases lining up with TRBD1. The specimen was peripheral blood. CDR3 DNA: TGTGCCAGCAGTTTTGGGCAGGGGGCCGGGGAGCTGTTTTTT. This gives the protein CASSFGQGAGELFF.